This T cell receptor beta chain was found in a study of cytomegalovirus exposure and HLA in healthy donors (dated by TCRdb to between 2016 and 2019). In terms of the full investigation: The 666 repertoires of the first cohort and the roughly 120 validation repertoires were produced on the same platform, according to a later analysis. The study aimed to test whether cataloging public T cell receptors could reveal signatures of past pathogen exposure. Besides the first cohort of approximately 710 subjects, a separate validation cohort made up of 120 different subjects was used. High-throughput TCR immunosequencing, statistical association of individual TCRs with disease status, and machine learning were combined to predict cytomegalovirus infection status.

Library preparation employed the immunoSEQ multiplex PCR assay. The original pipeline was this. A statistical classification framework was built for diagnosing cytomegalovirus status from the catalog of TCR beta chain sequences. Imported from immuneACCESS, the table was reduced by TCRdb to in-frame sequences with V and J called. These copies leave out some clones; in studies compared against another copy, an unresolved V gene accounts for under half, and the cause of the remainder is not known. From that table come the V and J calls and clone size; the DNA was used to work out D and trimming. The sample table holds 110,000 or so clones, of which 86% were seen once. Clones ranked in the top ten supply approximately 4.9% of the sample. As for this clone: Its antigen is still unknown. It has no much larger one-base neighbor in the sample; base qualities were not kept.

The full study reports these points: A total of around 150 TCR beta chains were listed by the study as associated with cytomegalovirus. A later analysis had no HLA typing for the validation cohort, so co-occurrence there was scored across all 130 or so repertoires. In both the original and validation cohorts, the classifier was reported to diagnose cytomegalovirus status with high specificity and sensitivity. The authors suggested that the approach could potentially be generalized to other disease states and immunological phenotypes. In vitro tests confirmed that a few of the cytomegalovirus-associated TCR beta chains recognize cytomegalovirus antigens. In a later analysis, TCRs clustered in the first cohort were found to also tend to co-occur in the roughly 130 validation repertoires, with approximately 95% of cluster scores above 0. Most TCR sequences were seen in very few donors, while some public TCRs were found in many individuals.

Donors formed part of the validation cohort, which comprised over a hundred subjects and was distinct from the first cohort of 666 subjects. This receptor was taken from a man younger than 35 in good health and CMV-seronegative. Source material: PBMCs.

CDR3 loop: CASSATGANTGELFF. The DNA is as follows: TGTGCCAGCAGCGCGACAGGGGCGAACACCGGGGAGCTGTTTTTT. The V gene is TRBV9 and the J gene is TRBJ2-2, and 8 junctional nucleotides match TRBD1. Including the terminal cysteine and phenylalanine, the CDR3 comprises 15 residues. Of all the DNA, just the CDR3 is kept, 45 bases in frame from base 1. After removal of 3 bases from V and 0 bases from J, the junction retains 1 base not matched to a gene. As encoded in the germline V gene, CDR1 is SGDLS while CDR2 is YYNGEE. Reference TRBV9 and TRBJ2-2 genes cover what lies past the CDR3, so the full variable domain is DSGVTQTPKHLITATGQRVTLRCSPRSGDLSVYWYQQSLDQGLQFLIQYYNGEERAKGNILERFSAQQFPDLHSELNLSSLELGDSALYFCASSATGANTGELFFGEGSRLTVL.